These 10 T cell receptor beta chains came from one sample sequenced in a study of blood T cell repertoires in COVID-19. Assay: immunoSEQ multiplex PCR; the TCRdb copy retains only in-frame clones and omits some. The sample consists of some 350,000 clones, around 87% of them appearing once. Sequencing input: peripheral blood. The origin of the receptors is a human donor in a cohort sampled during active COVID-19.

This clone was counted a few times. The CDR3 DNA sequence: TGTGCCAGCAACCAGGGGATATATCAGCCCCAGCATTTT. Translation gives CASNQGIYQPQHF. The chain joins TRBV2 to TRBJ1-5, with a weak D call TRBD1 (6 bases). The germline V gene has CDR1 SNHLY and CDR2 FYNNEI. V lost 7 bases and J 5 bases, leaving 12 bases between the germline ends. This CDR3 has 13 residues.

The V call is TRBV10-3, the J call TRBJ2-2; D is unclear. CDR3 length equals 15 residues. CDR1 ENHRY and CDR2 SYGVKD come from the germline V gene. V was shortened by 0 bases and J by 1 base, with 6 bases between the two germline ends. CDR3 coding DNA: TGTGCCATCAGTGAGTCCACGGTGAACACCGGGGAGCTGTTTTTT. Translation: CAISESTVNTGELFF.

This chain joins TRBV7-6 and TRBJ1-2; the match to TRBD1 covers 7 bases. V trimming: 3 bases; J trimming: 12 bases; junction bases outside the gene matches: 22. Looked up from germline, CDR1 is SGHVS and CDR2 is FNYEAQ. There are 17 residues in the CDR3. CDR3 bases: TGTGCCAGCAGCTTGGAACAGACAGGGATAGGGGTAATATACGACACCTTC. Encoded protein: CASSLEQTGIGVIYDTF.

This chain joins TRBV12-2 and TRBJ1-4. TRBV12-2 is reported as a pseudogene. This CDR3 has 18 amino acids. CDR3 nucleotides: TGTGCAAGTCGCCCCCGATGGGAGCTTATCACAACTAATGAAAAACTGTTTTTT. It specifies CASRPRWELITTNEKLFF.

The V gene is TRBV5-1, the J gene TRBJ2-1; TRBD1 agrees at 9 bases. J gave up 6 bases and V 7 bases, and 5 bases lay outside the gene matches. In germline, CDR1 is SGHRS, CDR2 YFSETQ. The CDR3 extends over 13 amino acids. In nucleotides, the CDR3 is TGCGCCAGCTGGAGGACAGGGGCCAATGAGCAGTTCTTC. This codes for CASWRTGANEQFF. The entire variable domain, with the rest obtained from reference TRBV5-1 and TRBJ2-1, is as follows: KAGVTQTPRYLIKTRGQQVTLSCSPISGHRSVSWYQQTPGQGLQFLFEYFSETQRNKGNFPGRFSGRQFSNSRSEMNVSTLELGDSALYLCASWRTGANEQFFGPGTRLTVL.

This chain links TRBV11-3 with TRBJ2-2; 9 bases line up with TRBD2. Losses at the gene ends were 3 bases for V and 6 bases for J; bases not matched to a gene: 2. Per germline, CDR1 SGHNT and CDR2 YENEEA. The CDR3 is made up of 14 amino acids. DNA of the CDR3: TGTGCCAGCAGCTTTGCGGGAGGGGCCGGGGAGCTGTTTTTT. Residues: CASSFAGGAGELFF. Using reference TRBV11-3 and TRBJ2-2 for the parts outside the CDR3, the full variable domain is EAGVVQSPRYKIIEKKQPVAFWCNPISGHNTLYWYLQNLGQGPELLIRYENEEAVDDSQLPKDRFSAERLKGVDSTLKIQPAELGDSAVYLCASSFAGGAGELFFGEGSRLTVL.

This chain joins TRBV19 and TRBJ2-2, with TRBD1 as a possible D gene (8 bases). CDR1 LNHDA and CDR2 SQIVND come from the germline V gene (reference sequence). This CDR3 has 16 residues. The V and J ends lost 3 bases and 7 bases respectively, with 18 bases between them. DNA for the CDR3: TGTGCCAGTAGTATTTTTCAGACAGGGGAGGGCGGGGAGCTGTTTTTT. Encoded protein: CASSIFQTGEGGELFF.

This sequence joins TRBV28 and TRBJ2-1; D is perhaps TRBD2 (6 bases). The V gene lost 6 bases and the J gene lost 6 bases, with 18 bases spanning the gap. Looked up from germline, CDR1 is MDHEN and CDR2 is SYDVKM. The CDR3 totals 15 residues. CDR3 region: CASSRLMGTLNEQFF. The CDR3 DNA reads TGTGCCAGCAGCCGTCTAATGGGGACTCTCAATGAGCAGTTCTTC.

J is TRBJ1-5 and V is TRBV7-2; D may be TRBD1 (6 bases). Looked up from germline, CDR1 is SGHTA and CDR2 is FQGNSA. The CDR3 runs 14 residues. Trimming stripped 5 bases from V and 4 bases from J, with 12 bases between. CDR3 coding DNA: TGTGCCAGCAGCCCTGACAGGATTAATCAGCCCCAGCATTTT. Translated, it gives CASSPDRINQPQHF.

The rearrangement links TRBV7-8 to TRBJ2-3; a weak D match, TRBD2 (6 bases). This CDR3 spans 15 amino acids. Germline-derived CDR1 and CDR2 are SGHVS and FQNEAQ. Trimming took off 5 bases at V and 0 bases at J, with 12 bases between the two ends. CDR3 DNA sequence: TGTGCCAGCAGCCGGGACTTCGGGAGCACAGATACGCAGTATTTT. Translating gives CASSRDFGSTDTQYF.